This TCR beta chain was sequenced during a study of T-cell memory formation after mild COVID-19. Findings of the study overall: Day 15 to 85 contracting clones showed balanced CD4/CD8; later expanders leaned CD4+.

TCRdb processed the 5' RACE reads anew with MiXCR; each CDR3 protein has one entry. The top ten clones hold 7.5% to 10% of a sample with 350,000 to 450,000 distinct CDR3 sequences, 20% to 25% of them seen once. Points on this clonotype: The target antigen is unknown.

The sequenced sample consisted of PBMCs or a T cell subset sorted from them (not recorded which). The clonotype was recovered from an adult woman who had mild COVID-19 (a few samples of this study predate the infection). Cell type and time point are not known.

Here the CDR3 DNA reads TGCGCCAGCAGCCAAAGAGGGGGGCTAGGGGTGGGGAATGAGCAGTTCTTC. It specifies CASSQRGGLGVGNEQFF. The chain carries TRBV4-1 and TRBJ2-1; D is tentatively TRBD1 or TRBD2 (6 bases each). In germline, CDR1 is MGHRA, CDR2 YSYEKL. The CDR3 runs 17 residues. Trimming took off 2 bases at V and 7 bases at J, with 21 bases between the two ends.